This T cell receptor beta chain was observed in a study of T cell responses to AZD1222 COVID-19 vaccine. Study results and limitations: Nearly half of spike-specific TCRs reportedly target unmutated variant regions. Baseline seropositives among AZD1222 recipients totaled only six or seven. The repertoires were collected only after the peak T cell response. Across spike, vaccine-associated CD4 TCRs were found, dominant at 160-218 and 743-854.

V dropped 4 bases and J dropped 5 bases, with 6 bases sitting between them. CDR1 is LGHDT, CDR2 YNNKEL, per germline (reference sequence). The CDR3 runs to 12 residues. Concerning this clone itself: Its specificity is unknown.

TCRdb keeps only in-frame clones here, not all; method: immunoSEQ multiplex PCR. Of 150,000 or so clones in the sample, just over 90% were seen once. This specimen was peripheral blood, taken on day 0 of AZD1222 vaccination. This clonotype was sampled from an adult in good health. The chain has TRBV3-1 (or the pseudogene TRBV3-2) and TRBJ2-1, with D unclear. The CDR3: CASSLFDNEQFF. The CDR3 DNA reads as TGTGCCAGCAGCCTATTCGACAATGAGCAGTTCTTC.